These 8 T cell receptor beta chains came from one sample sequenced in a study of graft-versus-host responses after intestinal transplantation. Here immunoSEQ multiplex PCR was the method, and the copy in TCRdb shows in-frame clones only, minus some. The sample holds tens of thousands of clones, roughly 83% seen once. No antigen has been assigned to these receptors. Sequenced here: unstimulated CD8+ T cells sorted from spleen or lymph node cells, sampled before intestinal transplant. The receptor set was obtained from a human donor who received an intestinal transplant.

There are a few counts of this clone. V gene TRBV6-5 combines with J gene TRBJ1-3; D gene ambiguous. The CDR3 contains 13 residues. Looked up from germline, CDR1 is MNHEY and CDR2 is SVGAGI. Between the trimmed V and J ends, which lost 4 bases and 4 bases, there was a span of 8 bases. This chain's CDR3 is CASSWRGGNTIYF. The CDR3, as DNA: TGTGCCAGCAGTTGGCGAGGGGGAAACACCATATATTTT.

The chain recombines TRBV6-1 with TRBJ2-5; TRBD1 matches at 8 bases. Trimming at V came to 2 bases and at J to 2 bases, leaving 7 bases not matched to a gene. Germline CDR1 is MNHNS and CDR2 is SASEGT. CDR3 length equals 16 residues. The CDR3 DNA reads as TGTGCCAGCAGTGAACGGACAGGGCGAGGGCAAGAGACCCAGTACTTC. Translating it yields CASSERTGRGQETQYF.

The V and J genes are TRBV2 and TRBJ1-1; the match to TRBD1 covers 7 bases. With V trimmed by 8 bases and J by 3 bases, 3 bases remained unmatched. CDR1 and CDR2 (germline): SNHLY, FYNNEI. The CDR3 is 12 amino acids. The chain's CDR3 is CASDTGDTEAFF. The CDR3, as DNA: TGTGCCAGCGATACAGGGGACACTGAAGCTTTCTTT.

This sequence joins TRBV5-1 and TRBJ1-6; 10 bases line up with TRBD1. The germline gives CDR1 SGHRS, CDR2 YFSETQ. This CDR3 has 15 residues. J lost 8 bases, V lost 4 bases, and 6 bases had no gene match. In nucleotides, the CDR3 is TGCGCCAGCAGCGTCAGACAGGGGGCCTATTCACCCCTCCACTTT. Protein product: CASSVRQGAYSPLHF. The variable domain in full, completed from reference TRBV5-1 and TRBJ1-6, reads KAGVTQTPRYLIKTRGQQVTLSCSPISGHRSVSWYQQTPGQGLQFLFEYFSETQRNKGNFPGRFSGRQFSNSRSEMNVSTLELGDSALYLCASSVRQGAYSPLHFGNGTRLTVT.

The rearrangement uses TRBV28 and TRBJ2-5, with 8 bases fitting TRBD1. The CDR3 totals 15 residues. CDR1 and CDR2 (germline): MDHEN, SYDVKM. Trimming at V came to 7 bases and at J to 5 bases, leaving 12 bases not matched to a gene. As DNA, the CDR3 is TGTGCCAGCATGGGCCCAGGGGGCCGAGTGGAGACCCAGTACTTC. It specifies CASMGPGGRVETQYF.

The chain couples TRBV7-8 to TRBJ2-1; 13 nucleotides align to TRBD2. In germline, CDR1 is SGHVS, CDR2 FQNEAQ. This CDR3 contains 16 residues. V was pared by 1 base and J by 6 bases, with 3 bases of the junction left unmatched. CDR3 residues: CASSLGGLAGANEQFF. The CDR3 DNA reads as TGTGCCAGCAGCTTAGGTGGACTAGCGGGGGCCAATGAGCAGTTCTTC. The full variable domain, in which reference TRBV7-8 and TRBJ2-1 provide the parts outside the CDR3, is GAGVSQSPRYKVAKRGQDVALRCDPISGHVSLFWYQQALGQGPEFLTYFQNEAQLDKSGLPSDRFFAERPEGSVSTLKIQRTQQEDSAVYLCASSLGGLAGANEQFFGPGTRLTVL.

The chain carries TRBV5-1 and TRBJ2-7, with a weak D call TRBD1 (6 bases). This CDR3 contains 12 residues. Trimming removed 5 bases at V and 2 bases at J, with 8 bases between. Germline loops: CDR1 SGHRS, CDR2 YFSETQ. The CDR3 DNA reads TGCGCCAGCAGTGGACAGACCTACGAGCAGTACTTC. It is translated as CASSGQTYEQYF. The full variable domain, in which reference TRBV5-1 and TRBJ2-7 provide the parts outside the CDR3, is KAGVTQTPRYLIKTRGQQVTLSCSPISGHRSVSWYQQTPGQGLQFLFEYFSETQRNKGNFPGRFSGRQFSNSRSEMNVSTLELGDSALYLCASSGQTYEQYFGPGTRLTVT.

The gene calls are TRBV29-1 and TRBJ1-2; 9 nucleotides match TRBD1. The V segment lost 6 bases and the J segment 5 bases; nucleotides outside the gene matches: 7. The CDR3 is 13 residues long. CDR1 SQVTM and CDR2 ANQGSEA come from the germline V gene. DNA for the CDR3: TGCAGCGTGATATGGGGGACAGGGTATGGCTACACCTTC. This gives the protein CSVIWGTGYGYTF.